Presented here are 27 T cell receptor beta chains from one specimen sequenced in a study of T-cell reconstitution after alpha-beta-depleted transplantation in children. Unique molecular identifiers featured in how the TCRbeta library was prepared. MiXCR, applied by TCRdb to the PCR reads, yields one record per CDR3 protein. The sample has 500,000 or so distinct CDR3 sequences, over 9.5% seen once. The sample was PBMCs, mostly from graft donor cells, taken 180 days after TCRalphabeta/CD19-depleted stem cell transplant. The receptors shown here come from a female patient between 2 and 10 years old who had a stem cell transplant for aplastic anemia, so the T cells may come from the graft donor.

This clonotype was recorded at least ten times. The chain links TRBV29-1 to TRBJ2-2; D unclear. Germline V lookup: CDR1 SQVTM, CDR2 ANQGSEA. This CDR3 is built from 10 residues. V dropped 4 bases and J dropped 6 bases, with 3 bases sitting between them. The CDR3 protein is CSVAAGELFF. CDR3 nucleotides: TGCAGCGTTGCGGCCGGGGAGCTGTTTTTT.

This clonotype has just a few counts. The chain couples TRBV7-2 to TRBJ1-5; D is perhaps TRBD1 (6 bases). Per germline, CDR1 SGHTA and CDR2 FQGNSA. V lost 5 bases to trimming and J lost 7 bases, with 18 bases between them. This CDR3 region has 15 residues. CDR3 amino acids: CASSQLTGSSQPQHF. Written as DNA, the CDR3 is TGTGCCAGCAGCCAACTAACAGGGAGCAGCCAGCCCCAGCATTTT.

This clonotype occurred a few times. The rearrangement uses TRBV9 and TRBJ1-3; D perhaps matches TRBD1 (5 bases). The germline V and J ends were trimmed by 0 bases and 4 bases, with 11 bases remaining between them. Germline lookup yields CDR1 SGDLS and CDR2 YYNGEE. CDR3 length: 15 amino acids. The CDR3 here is CASSVGRELGNTIYF. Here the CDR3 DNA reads TGTGCCAGCAGCGTAGGCAGGGAATTGGGAAACACCATATATTTT.

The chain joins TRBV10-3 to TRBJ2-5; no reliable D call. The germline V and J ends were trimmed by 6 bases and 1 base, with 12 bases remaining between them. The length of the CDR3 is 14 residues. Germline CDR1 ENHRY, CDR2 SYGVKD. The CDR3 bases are TGTGCCATCAGGGCCCCAGGTAGCCAAGAGACCCAGTACTTC. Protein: CAIRAPGSQETQYF.

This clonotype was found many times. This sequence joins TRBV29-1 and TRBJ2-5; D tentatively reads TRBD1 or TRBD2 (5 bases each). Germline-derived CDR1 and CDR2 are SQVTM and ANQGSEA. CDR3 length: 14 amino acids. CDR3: CIQRGSIWKETQYF. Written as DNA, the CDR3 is TGCATCCAGAGGGGCAGCATTTGGAAAGAGACCCAGTACTTC.

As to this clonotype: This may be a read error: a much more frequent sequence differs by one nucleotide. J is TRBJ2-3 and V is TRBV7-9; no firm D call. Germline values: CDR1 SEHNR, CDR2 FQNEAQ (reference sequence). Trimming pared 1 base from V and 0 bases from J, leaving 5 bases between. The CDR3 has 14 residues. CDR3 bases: TGTGCCAGCAGCTTAGAGCAAAGCACAGATACGCAGTATTTT. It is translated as CASSLEQSTDTQYF.

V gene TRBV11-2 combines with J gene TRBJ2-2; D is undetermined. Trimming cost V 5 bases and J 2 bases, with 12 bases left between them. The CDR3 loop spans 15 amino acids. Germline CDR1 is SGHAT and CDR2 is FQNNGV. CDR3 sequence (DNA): TGTGCCAGCAGCCCAACGGTGGGAAACACCGGGGAGCTGTTTTTT. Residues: CASSPTVGNTGELFF.

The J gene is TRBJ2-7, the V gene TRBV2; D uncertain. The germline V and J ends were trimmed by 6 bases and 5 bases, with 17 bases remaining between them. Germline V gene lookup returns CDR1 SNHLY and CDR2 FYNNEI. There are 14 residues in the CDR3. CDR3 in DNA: TGTGCCAGCAGACCGACGGGCCCTTGGGACGAGCAGTACGTC. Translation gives CASRPTGPWDEQYV.

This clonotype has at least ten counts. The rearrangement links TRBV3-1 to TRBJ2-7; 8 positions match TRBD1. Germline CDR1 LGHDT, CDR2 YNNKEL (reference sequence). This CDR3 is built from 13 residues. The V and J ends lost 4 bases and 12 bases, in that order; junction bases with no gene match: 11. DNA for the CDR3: TGTGCCAGCAGCCCGGGACAGGCTTACGAGGGGTACTTC. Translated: CASSPGQAYEGYF.

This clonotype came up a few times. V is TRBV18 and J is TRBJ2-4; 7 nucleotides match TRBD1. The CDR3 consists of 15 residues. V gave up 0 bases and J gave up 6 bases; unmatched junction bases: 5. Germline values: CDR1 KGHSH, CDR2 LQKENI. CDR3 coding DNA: TGTGCCAGCTCACCACCGGGAAGACAGGGAAACATTCAGTACTTC. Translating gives CASSPPGRQGNIQYF.

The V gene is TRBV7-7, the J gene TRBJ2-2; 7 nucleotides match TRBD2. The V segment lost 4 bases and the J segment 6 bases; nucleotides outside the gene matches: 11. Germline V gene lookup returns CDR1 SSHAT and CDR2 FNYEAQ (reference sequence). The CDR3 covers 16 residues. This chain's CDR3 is CASSYLPSGRAGELFF. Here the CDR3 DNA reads TGTGCCAGCAGCTATCTACCCTCAGGGAGGGCCGGGGAGCTGTTTTTT.

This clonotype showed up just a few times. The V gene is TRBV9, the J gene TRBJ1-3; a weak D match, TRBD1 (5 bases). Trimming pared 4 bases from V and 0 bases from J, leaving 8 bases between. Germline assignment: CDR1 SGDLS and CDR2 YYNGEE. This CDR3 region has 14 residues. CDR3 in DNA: TGTGCCAGCAGCACTGACAGCTCTGGAAACACCATATATTTT. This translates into CASSTDSSGNTIYF.

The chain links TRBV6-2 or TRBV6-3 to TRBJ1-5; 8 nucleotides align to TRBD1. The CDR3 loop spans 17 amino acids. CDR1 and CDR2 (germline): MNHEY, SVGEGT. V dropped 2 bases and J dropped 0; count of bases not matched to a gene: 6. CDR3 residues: CASSYPTGGGSNQPQHF. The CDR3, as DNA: TGTGCCAGCAGTTACCCCACAGGGGGAGGTAGCAATCAGCCCCAGCATTTT.

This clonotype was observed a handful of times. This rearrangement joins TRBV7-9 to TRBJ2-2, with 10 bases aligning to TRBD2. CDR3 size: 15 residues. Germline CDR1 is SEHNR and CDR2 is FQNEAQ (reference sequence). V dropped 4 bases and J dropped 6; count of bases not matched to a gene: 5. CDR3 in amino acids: CASSSLAGDPGELFF. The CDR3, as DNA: TGTGCCAGCAGCTCCCTAGCGGGAGATCCCGGGGAGCTGTTTTTT.

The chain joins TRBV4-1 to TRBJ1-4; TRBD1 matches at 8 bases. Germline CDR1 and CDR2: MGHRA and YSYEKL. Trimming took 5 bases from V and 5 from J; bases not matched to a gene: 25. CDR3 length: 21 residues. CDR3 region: CASSRLGGPGQERVPNEKLFF. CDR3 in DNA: TGCGCCAGCAGCAGGCTGGGTGGACCGGGACAGGAGAGGGTCCCCAATGAAAAACTGTTTTTT.

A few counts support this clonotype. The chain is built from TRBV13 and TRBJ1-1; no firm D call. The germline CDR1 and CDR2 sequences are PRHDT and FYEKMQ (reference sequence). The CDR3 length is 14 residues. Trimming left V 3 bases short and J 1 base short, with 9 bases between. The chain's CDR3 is CASSFSPQNTEAFF. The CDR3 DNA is TGTGCCAGCAGCTTTAGCCCCCAGAACACTGAAGCTTTCTTT. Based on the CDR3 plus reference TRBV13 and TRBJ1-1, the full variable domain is AAGVIQSPRHLIKEKRETATLKCYPIPRHDTVYWYQQGPGQDPQFLISFYEKMQSDKGSIPDRFSAQQFSDYHSELNMSSLELGDSALYFCASSFSPQNTEAFFGQGTRLTVV.

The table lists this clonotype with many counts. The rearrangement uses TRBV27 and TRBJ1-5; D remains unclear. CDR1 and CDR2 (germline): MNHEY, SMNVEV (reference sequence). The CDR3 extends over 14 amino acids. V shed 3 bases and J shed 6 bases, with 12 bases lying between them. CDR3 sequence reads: CASSLRRYGQPQHF. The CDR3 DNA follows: TGTGCCAGCAGTTTGAGGCGGTACGGTCAGCCCCAGCATTTT.

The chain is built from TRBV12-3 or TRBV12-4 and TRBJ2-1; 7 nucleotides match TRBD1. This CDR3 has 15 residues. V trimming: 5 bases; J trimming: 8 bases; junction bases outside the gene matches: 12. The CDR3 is CASSRGPITGDEQFF. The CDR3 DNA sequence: TGTGCCAGCAGTCGGGGCCCCATTACAGGGGATGAGCAGTTCTTC.

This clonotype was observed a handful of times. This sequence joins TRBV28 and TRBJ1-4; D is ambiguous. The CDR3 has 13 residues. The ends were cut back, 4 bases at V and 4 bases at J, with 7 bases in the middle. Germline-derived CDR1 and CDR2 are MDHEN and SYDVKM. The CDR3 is CASSSERNEKLFF. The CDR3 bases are TGTGCCAGCAGTTCCGAGCGTAATGAAAAACTGTTTTTT.

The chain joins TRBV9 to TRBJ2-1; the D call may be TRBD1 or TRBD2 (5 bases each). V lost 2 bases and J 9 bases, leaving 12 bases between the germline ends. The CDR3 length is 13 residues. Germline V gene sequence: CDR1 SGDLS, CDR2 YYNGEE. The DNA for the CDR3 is TGTGCCAGCAGCGTCAGGACGGGGCGTGAGCAGTTCTTC. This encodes CASSVRTGREQFF. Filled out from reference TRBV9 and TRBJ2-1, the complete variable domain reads DSGVTQTPKHLITATGQRVTLRCSPRSGDLSVYWYQQSLDQGLQFLIQYYNGEERAKGNILERFSAQQFPDLHSELNLSSLELGDSALYFCASSVRTGREQFFGPGTRLTVL.

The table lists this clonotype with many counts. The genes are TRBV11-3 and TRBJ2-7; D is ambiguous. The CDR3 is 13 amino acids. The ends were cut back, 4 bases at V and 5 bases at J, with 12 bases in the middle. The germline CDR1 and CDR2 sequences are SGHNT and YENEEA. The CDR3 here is CASSYFRQDEQYF. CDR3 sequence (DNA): TGTGCCAGCAGCTATTTCAGGCAGGACGAGCAGTACTTC.

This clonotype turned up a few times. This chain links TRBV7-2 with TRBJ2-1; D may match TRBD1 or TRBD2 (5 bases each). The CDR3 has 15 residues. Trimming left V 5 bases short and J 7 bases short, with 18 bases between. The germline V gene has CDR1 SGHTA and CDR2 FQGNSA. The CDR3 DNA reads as TGTGCCAGCAGCAACCGGGACGTCTTGGTAAATGAGCAGTTCTTC. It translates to CASSNRDVLVNEQFF.

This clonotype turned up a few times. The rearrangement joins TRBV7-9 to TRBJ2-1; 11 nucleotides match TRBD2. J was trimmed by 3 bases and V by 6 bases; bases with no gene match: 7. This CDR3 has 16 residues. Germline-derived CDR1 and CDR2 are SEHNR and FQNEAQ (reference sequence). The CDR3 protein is CASRYTSGRYYNEQFF. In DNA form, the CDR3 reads TGTGCCAGCAGATATACTAGCGGGAGATACTACAATGAGCAGTTCTTC. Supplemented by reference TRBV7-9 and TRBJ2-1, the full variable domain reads DTGVSQNPRHKITKRGQNVTFRCDPISEHNRLYWYRQTLGQGPEFLTYFQNEAQLEKSRLLSDRFSAERPKGSFSTLEIQRTEQGDSAMYLCASRYTSGRYYNEQFFGPGTRLTVL.

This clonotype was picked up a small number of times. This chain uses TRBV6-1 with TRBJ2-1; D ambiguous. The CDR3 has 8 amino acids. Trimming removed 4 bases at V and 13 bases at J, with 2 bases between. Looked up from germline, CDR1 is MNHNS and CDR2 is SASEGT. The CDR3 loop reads CASSVQFF. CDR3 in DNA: TGTGCCAGCAGTGTTCAGTTCTTC.

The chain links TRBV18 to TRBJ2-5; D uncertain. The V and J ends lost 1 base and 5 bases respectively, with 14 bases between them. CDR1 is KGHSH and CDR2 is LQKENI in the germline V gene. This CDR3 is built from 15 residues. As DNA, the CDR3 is TGTGCCAGCTCACCACTGGATAAGGGTTTGGAGACCCAGTACTTC. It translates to CASSPLDKGLETQYF.

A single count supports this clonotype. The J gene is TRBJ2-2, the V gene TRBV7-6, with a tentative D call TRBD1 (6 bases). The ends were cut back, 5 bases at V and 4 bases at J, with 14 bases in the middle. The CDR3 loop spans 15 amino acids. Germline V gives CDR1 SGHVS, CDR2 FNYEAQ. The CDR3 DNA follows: TGTGCCAGCAGCCATCAGGGGACGGGCACCGGGGAGCTGTTTTTT. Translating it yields CASSHQGTGTGELFF.

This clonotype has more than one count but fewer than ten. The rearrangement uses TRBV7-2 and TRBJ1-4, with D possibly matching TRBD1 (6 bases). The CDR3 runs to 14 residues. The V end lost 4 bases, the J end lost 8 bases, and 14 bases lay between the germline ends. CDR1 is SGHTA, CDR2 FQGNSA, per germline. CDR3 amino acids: CASSSQGRREKLFF. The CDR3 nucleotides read TGTGCCAGCAGCTCACAGGGACGGAGAGAAAAACTGTTTTTT.